This T cell receptor beta chain was sequenced during a study of beta chain features in type 1 diabetes. The whole isolated RNA underwent reverse transcription, so sequencing captured expressed TCRB transcripts. The protocol was immunoSEQ multiplex PCR, while the TCRdb copy is restricted to in-frame clones and leaves out a portion. The table has around 250,000 clones, 27% seen once; the top ten hold approximately 4%. A note on this clone: The antigen is unknown.

With 2 bases removed from V and 3 bases from J, the gap between germline ends came to 7 bases. CDR3 length equals 13 residues. Germline-derived CDR1 and CDR2 are SEHNR and FQNEAQ (reference sequence). Whole-study findings and limits: The study found that naive, central memory and Treg TCRB repertoires appeared more similar in patients than in healthy donors.

J is TRBJ1-1 and V is TRBV7-9; unclear D gene. This receptor was taken from a man between 25 and 39 years old in good health. The source material was central memory CD4+ T cells from blood. The CDR3 DNA sequence: TGTGCCAGCAGCTTAACCGATTACACTGAAGCTTTCTTT. Amino acid sequence: CASSLTDYTEAFF.